This T cell receptor beta chain comes out of a study of blood T cell repertoires in COVID-19. Study in general: T cells, B-cell-depleted T cells, or PBMCs provided the cDNA or gDNA that served as material.

The protocol was immunoSEQ multiplex PCR, while the TCRdb copy is restricted to in-frame clones and leaves out a portion. This sample has 350,000 to 450,000 clones, with more than 85% found just once. Participants were aged 18 to 89 years from 20 to 30 US areas. Participants' own reports of clinical history determined their cohort assignment. The sample taken for sequencing was PBMCs or T cells enriched from blood (not recorded which). This TCR derives from a middle-aged woman who had been exposed to COVID-19.

As DNA, the CDR3 is TGTGCCAGCTCCGTTCAGCGGATGAACACTGAAGCTTTCTTT. Amino acid sequence: CASSVQRMNTEAFF. This chain uses TRBV2 with TRBJ1-1; D remains ambiguous. The CDR3 consists of 14 residues. The V end was cut by 8 bases, the J end by 0 bases, with 13 bases between. Germline V CDR1 and CDR2: SNHLY, FYNNEI.